These T cell receptor beta chains were read from a single sample in a study of blood T cell repertoires in COVID-19. Method: immunoSEQ multiplex PCR; TCRdb's copy keeps in-frame clones and lacks some. The table lists around 150,000 clones, over 60% of them singletons. The sequenced sample consisted of peripheral blood. The origin of the receptors is a man between 50 and 59 years old with acute or convalescent COVID-19. Both conserved end residues are part of each CDR3. D genes are given only for firm matches. Size is omitted from some rows. Given values are once, few, many or a class for expanded clones.

J gene: TRBJ1-6; clone size: few; V gene: TRBV11-2; D gene: .; CDR3 protein: CASSPLDRPPLHF; CDR3 DNA: TGTGCCAGCAGCCCCCTAGACAGGCCACCCCTCCACTTT
J gene: TRBJ1-3; clone size: .; V gene: TRBV12-3/TRBV12-4; D gene: TRBD1; CDR3 protein: CASRPGQFNTIYF; CDR3 DNA: TGTGCCAGCAGGCCGGGACAGTTTAACACCATATATTTT
J gene: TRBJ1-2; clone size: few; V gene: TRBV19; D gene: .; CDR3 protein: CASSIGRTTSYGYTF; CDR3 DNA: TGTGCCAGTAGTATAGGGCGGACAACCTCCTATGGCTACACCTTC
J gene: TRBJ1-6; clone size: .; V gene: TRBV11-2; D gene: TRBD1; CDR3 protein: CASREGKGQTGQVSPLHF; CDR3 DNA: TGTGCCAGCAGGGAGGGGAAAGGCCAGACAGGACAGGTGTCACCCCTCCACTTT
J gene: TRBJ2-3; clone size: .; V gene: TRBV6-1; D gene: .; CDR3 protein: CASSDGGGGTDTQYF; CDR3 DNA: TGTGCCAGCAGTGACGGGGGTGGGGGCACAGATACGCAGTATTTT
J gene: TRBJ2-7; clone size: few; V gene: TRBV6-2/TRBV6-3; D gene: TRBD2; CDR3 protein: CASSYSGGWEQYF; CDR3 DNA: TGTGCCAGCAGTTACTCCGGGGGGTGGGAGCAGTACTTC
J gene: TRBJ1-2; clone size: .; V gene: TRBV14; D gene: .; CDR3 protein: CASSRDTNYGYTF; CDR3 DNA: TGTGCCAGCAGCCGGGACACTAACTATGGCTACACCTTC
J gene: TRBJ1-2; clone size: few; V gene: TRBV6-5; D gene: .; CDR3 protein: CASTGAMGYTF; CDR3 DNA: TGTGCCAGCACCGGAGCGATGGGCTACACCTTC
J gene: TRBJ1-1; clone size: few; V gene: TRBV11-2; D gene: .; CDR3 protein: CASSFRGTNTEAFF; CDR3 DNA: TGTGCCAGCAGCTTTCGGGGGACGAACACTGAAGCTTTCTTT
J gene: TRBJ2-3; clone size: .; V gene: TRBV5-4; D gene: .; CDR3 protein: CASSLQAGSTDTQYF; CDR3 DNA: TGTGCCAGCAGCTTGCAAGCAGGCAGCACAGATACGCAGTATTTT
J gene: TRBJ1-1; clone size: .; V gene: TRBV6-4; D gene: .; CDR3 protein: CASSVDKNTEAFF; CDR3 DNA: TGTGCCAGCAGTGTAGACAAGAACACTGAAGCTTTCTTT
J gene: TRBJ1-6; clone size: once; V gene: TRBV10-2; D gene: .; CDR3 protein: CASRDTNSPLHF; CDR3 DNA: TGCGCCAGCCGGGACACTAATTCACCCCTCCACTTT
J gene: TRBJ1-6; clone size: .; V gene: TRBV7-9; D gene: TRBD1; CDR3 protein: CASSPRTGNVRSPLHF; CDR3 DNA: TGTGCCAGCAGCCCCAGGACAGGGAACGTGAGGTCACCCCTCCACTTT
J gene: TRBJ1-2; clone size: .; V gene: TRBV4-2; D gene: TRBD1; CDR3 protein: CASSQEGTGTYGYTF; CDR3 DNA: TGTGCCAGCAGCCAAGAGGGGACAGGGACCTATGGCTACACCTTC
J gene: TRBJ2-1; clone size: .; V gene: TRBV30; D gene: .; CDR3 protein: CAWSVTSDEQFF; CDR3 DNA: TGTGCCTGGAGTGTAACCAGCGATGAGCAGTTCTTC
J gene: TRBJ1-6; clone size: .; V gene: TRBV2; D gene: .; CDR3 protein: CASSESRGSNSPLHF; CDR3 DNA: TGTGCCAGCAGTGAATCGCGGGGGAGTAATTCACCCCTCCACTTT
J gene: TRBJ1-6; clone size: .; V gene: TRBV5-1; D gene: .; CDR3 protein: CASSFVVNSPLHF; CDR3 DNA: TGCGCCAGCAGCTTTGTAGTAAATTCACCCCTCCACTTT
J gene: TRBJ1-1; clone size: .; V gene: TRBV19; D gene: .; CDR3 protein: CASSTGSLLGLNTEAFF; CDR3 DNA: TGTGCCAGTAGTACGGGATCCCTCCTCGGGTTGAACACTGAAGCTTTCTTT
J gene: TRBJ1-4; clone size: .; V gene: TRBV2; D gene: .; CDR3 protein: CASRQGRNEKLFF; CDR3 DNA: TGTGCCAGCAGACAGGGAAGAAATGAAAAACTGTTTTTT
J gene: TRBJ2-1; clone size: .; V gene: TRBV5-6; D gene: .; CDR3 protein: CASSLDSYNEQFF; CDR3 DNA: TGTGCCAGCAGCTTGGACAGTTACAATGAGCAGTTCTTC
J gene: TRBJ2-1; clone size: .; V gene: TRBV6-5; D gene: TRBD1; CDR3 protein: CASSRTGGQFF; CDR3 DNA: TGTGCCAGCAGTCGGACAGGGGGCCAGTTCTTC
J gene: TRBJ1-1; clone size: .; V gene: TRBV9; D gene: .; CDR3 protein: CASSVAGWTEAFF; CDR3 DNA: TGTGCCAGCAGCGTAGCGGGGTGGACTGAAGCTTTCTTT
J gene: TRBJ2-1; clone size: .; V gene: TRBV18; D gene: .; CDR3 protein: CASSPLRGNEQFF; CDR3 DNA: TGTGCCAGCTCACCACTCAGGGGAAATGAGCAGTTCTTC
J gene: TRBJ2-7; clone size: .; V gene: TRBV27; D gene: .; CDR3 protein: CASSLSRAGTEQYF; CDR3 DNA: TGTGCCAGCAGTTTATCACGGGCGGGGACCGAGCAGTACTTC
J gene: TRBJ1-1; clone size: .; V gene: TRBV5-8; D gene: TRBD1; CDR3 protein: CASTSETGAGVRAFF; CDR3 DNA: TGTGCCAGCACTTCTGAGACAGGGGCCGGGGTGAGAGCTTTCTTT
J gene: TRBJ2-7; clone size: .; V gene: TRBV12-3/TRBV12-4; D gene: .; CDR3 protein: CASRIHPYEQYF; CDR3 DNA: TGTGCCAGCAGGATACACCCTTACGAGCAGTACTTC
J gene: TRBJ1-2; clone size: few; V gene: TRBV28; D gene: TRBD1; CDR3 protein: CASTPTGNYGYTF; CDR3 DNA: TGTGCCAGCACCCCGACAGGGAACTATGGCTACACCTTC
J gene: TRBJ1-6; clone size: .; V gene: TRBV11-3; D gene: TRBD1; CDR3 protein: CASSGTGDRDGSPLHF; CDR3 DNA: TGTGCCAGCAGCGGGACTGGAGACAGGGACGGATCACCCCTCCACTTT
J gene: TRBJ2-5; clone size: once; V gene: TRBV7-2; D gene: .; CDR3 protein: CASSLKRGETQYF; CDR3 DNA: TGTGCCAGCAGCTTAAAGCGCGGAGAGACCCAGTACTTC
J gene: TRBJ2-1; clone size: once; V gene: TRBV7-2; D gene: TRBD2; CDR3 protein: CASSFSGGAGEQFF; CDR3 DNA: TGTGCCAGCAGCTTCAGCGGGGGGGCAGGTGAGCAGTTCTTC
J gene: TRBJ2-5; clone size: .; V gene: TRBV7-6; D gene: TRBD2; CDR3 protein: CASSLPAGGQETQYF; CDR3 DNA: TGTGCCAGCAGCCTGCCAGCGGGGGGGCAGGAGACCCAGTACTTC
J gene: TRBJ1-1; clone size: .; V gene: TRBV4-1; D gene: .; CDR3 protein: CASSQDTSEFRGTEAFF; CDR3 DNA: TGCGCCAGCAGCCAAGATACATCGGAGTTCCGGGGCACTGAAGCTTTCTTT
J gene: TRBJ1-1; clone size: .; V gene: TRBV7-2; D gene: .; CDR3 protein: CASSLGLGRVSTEAFF; CDR3 DNA: TGTGCCAGCAGCTTAGGCTTGGGCAGGGTATCCACTGAAGCTTTCTTT
J gene: TRBJ2-5; clone size: .; V gene: TRBV4-1; D gene: TRBD1; CDR3 protein: CASSPRTGLEETQYF; CDR3 DNA: TGCGCCAGCAGCCCCCGGACAGGGTTGGAGGAGACCCAGTACTTC
J gene: TRBJ2-7; clone size: .; V gene: TRBV30; D gene: TRBD2; CDR3 protein: CAWRLAGPSYEQYF; CDR3 DNA: TGTGCCTGGAGACTAGCGGGACCATCCTACGAGCAGTACTTC
J gene: TRBJ1-6; clone size: .; V gene: TRBV27; D gene: .; CDR3 protein: CASRSDYYNSPLHF; CDR3 DNA: TGTGCCAGCCGCTCCGACTATTATAATTCACCCCTCCACTTT
J gene: TRBJ2-2; clone size: .; V gene: TRBV7-2; D gene: TRBD1; CDR3 protein: CASSSGQITGELFF; CDR3 DNA: TGTGCCAGCAGCTCGGGACAGATCACCGGGGAGCTGTTTTTT
J gene: TRBJ1-5; clone size: .; V gene: TRBV5-6; D gene: .; CDR3 protein: CASSFGQANQPQHF; CDR3 DNA: TGTGCCAGCAGCTTCGGCCAGGCCAATCAGCCCCAGCATTTT
J gene: TRBJ2-1; clone size: .; V gene: TRBV2; D gene: TRBD2; CDR3 protein: CASTPKGTSGGRGEQFF; CDR3 DNA: TGTGCCAGCACTCCAAAGGGGACTAGCGGGGGGAGGGGTGAGCAGTTCTTC
J gene: TRBJ2-6; clone size: .; V gene: TRBV7-2; D gene: .; CDR3 protein: CASSFRSSGANVLTF; CDR3 DNA: TGTGCCAGCAGCTTCAGGTCCTCTGGGGCCAACGTCCTGACTTTC
J gene: TRBJ2-1; clone size: .; V gene: TRBV2; D gene: .; CDR3 protein: CASSLSLSSYNEQFF; CDR3 DNA: TGTGCCAGCAGTTTATCGCTCAGCTCCTACAATGAGCAGTTCTTC
J gene: TRBJ2-1; clone size: .; V gene: TRBV7-9; D gene: .; CDR3 protein: CAVPAGSGNEQFF; CDR3 DNA: TGTGCCGTACCGGCAGGGTCAGGGAATGAGCAGTTCTTC
J gene: TRBJ2-3; clone size: .; V gene: TRBV27; D gene: TRBD1; CDR3 protein: CASSLKTRTGGRADTQYF; CDR3 DNA: TGTGCCAGCAGTTTAAAAACCCGGACAGGGGGCCGCGCAGATACGCAGTATTTT
J gene: TRBJ1-2; clone size: .; V gene: TRBV6-4; D gene: TRBD1; CDR3 protein: CASSDTQGSSYGYTF; CDR3 DNA: TGTGCCAGCAGTGACACACAGGGGTCCTCCTATGGCTACACCTTC
J gene: TRBJ2-2; clone size: .; V gene: TRBV7-6; D gene: TRBD1; CDR3 protein: CASSLGTGGDTGELFF; CDR3 DNA: TGTGCCAGCAGCCTTGGGACAGGGGGCGATACCGGGGAGCTGTTTTTT
J gene: TRBJ1-6; clone size: once; V gene: TRBV25-1; D gene: .; CDR3 protein: CASSAQNSPLHF; CDR3 DNA: TGTGCCAGCAGTGCACAGAATTCACCCCTCCACTTT